These 13 T cell receptor beta chains were sequenced from one sample in a study of tumor and adjacent non-tumor tissue in lung cancer. No cell sorting was done before RNA was extracted from the tissue. TCRbeta libraries were built with three rounds of nested PCR, modified from ARM-PCR. TCRdb passed the multiplex PCR reads through MiXCR, listing each CDR3 protein once. Of approximately 79,000 distinct CDR3 sequences listed, about two thirds are singletons. Input material: lung tumor tissue. The receptors originated from a woman aged 40-49 years with non-small cell lung cancer.

This clonotype was counted at least ten times. This chain uses TRBV28 with TRBJ2-7; 9 nucleotides line up with TRBD2. The V gene's germline CDR1 is MDHEN and CDR2 SYDVKM. Trimming removed 3 bases from V and 5 bases from J; junction bases left unmatched: 8. The CDR3 runs to 15 residues. The CDR3 nucleotides are TGTGCCAGCAGTTTCGCGGCGGGAGGGCCCGACGAGCAGTACTTC. It translates to CASSFAAGGPDEQYF.

Worth noting for this clonotype: A read error may produce the germline difference seen at one junction end. The rearrangement links TRBV4-1 to TRBJ2-1; 14 bases agree with TRBD2. Germline V gene lookup returns CDR1 MGHRA and CDR2 YSYEKL. The CDR3 extends over 20 amino acids. CDR3 bases: TGCACCAGCAGCCGTACCCCGAGACTAGCGGGGGGGAATGTGTACAATGAGCAGTTCTTC. Its translation: CTSSRTPRLAGGNVYNEQFF.

The sample holds one count of this clonotype. A much more abundant neighbour one base away suggests this may be a read error. The chain joins TRBV20-1 to TRBJ1-1; D gene ambiguous. The CDR3 spans 11 residues. Per germline, CDR1 DFQATT and CDR2 SNEGSKA (reference sequence). CDR3 in amino acids: CSQFREVEAIF. The CDR3 DNA follows: TGCAGTCAGTTTAGGGAGGTGGAAGCTATCTTT.

This clonotype was picked up one time. The chain uses TRBV29-1 and TRBJ2-1; D is ambiguous. In germline, CDR1 is SQVTM, CDR2 ANQGSEA. This CDR3 contains 13 residues. Written as DNA, the CDR3 is TGCAGTGTTTTTAGGCATCGGCAATCTGAGCAGTTCTTC. Translating gives CSVFRHRQSEQFF.

To note about this clonotype: The junction and the germline gene differ at one end; a read error may be behind it. This chain links TRBV6-6 with TRBJ2-1; a weak D match, TRBD2 (5 bases). CDR1 is MNHNY, CDR2 SVGAGI, per germline (reference sequence). This CDR3 is 14 amino acids long. CDR3 amino acids: CASSYLRARDERFF. CDR3 nucleotides: TGTGCCAGCAGTTACCTGCGGGCCCGAGATGAGCGGTTCTTC.

This clonotype was recorded at least ten times. V and J are TRBV28 and TRBJ2-7, with 7 nucleotides matching TRBD2. V was clipped by 2 bases and J by 0 bases; unmatched bases: 4. The CDR3 is made up of 15 amino acids. The germline CDR1 and CDR2 sequences are MDHEN and SYDVKM. CDR3 amino acids: CASSLVSGGSYEQYF. CDR3 in DNA: TGTGCCAGCAGTTTAGTATCGGGGGGCTCCTACGAGCAGTACTTC.

Notes on this clonotype: The CDR3 carries no conserved terminal phenylalanine or tryptophan, so it likely arises from a read error. Because the CDR3's place on the DNA is in doubt, the DNA is left out and the CDR3 is given as listed by TCRdb. The CDR3 sequence is CASRLGTGNYGHTS. The V gene is TRBV11-2, the J gene TRBJ1-2; the D segment call TRBD1 is taken from the table without a DNA check. CDR1 is SGHAT and CDR2 is FQNNGV in the germline V gene. The CDR3 adds up to 14 amino acids, both ends counted.

A remark on this clonotype: A much larger clone sits a single nucleotide away, making a read error possible. The V gene is TRBV6-5, the J gene TRBJ1-2; D uncertain. CDR3 length: 12 residues. Looked up from germline, CDR1 is MNHEY and CDR2 is SVGAGI. This chain's CDR3 is CASGYSGYGYTF. The CDR3 DNA follows: TGTGCCAGCGGTTACTCGGGATACGGCTACACCTTC.

The chain is built from TRBV28 and TRBJ1-2; 9 nucleotides align to TRBD1. Trimming removed 6 bases from V and 5 bases from J; junction bases left unmatched: 10. CDR3 size: 15 residues. The germline V gene has CDR1 MDHEN and CDR2 SYDVKM. CDR3 sequence: CASRPRDRALYGYTF. The CDR3 bases are TGTGCCAGCAGACCCCGGGACAGGGCCTTATATGGCTACACCTTC.

Notes on this clonotype: Sequence at one end of the junction differs from germline and may be a read error. The gene calls are TRBV14 and TRBJ2-7, with 7 bases identical to TRBD2. The CDR3 extends over 16 amino acids. Germline CDR1 reads SGHDN; CDR2 reads FVKESK. CDR3 bases: TGTGCCAGCAGCCAGGAAACTAGCGTGTCCAAATACGGGCAGTACTTC. Residues: CASSQETSVSKYGQYF.

As concerns this clonotype: A junction end diverges from the germline sequence, so it may reflect a read error. The gene calls are TRBV30 and TRBJ2-1; no firm D call. This CDR3 has 11 residues. Germline V gene lookup returns CDR1 GTSNPN and CDR2 SVGIG (reference sequence). As DNA, the CDR3 is TGTGCCTGGACTAAGACGGATGAGCAGTTTTTC. Translation: CAWTKTDEQFF.

CDR3 DNA sequence: TGTGCCAGCAGCTTAGTTGGACGGAGGTCCCTAGAGACCCAGTACTTC. Protein sequence: CASSLVGRRSLETQYF. This chain links TRBV11-2 with TRBJ2-5; weak D call: TRBD2 (5 bases). The CDR3 has 16 residues. Per the germline V gene, CDR1 is SGHAT and CDR2 is FQNNGV. Trimming shortened V by 1 base and J by 4 bases, and 16 bases separated the two germline ends.

The rearrangement joins TRBV2 to TRBJ2-2; 10 positions agree with TRBD1. Germline V gene lookup returns CDR1 SNHLY and CDR2 FYNNEI. The V gene end was trimmed by 11 bases and the J gene end by 5 bases; junction bases not matched to a gene: 11. The CDR3 has 15 residues. CDR3 in amino acids: CAGMGQGTRTGELFF. For the CDR3, the DNA is TGTGCCGGCATGGGACAGGGGACGCGTACCGGGGAGCTGTTTTTT. Using reference TRBV2 and TRBJ2-2 for the parts outside the CDR3, the full variable domain is EPEVTQTPSHQVTQMGQEVILRCVPISNHLYFYWYRQILGQKVEFLVSFYNNEISEKSEIFDDQFSVERPDGSNFTLKIRSTKLEDSAMYFCAGMGQGTRTGELFFGEGSRLTVL.